This T cell receptor (beta chain) stems from a study of cytomegalovirus exposure and HLA in healthy donors. At the level of the study: An early data release held around 80 million unique TCRs from HLA-typed donors.

CDR3 length: 13 residues. The V end was cut by 0 bases, the J end by 15 bases, with 15 bases between. In germline, CDR1 is SEHNR, CDR2 FQNEAQ (reference sequence). This clone was observed a few times. Vbeta (60) and Jbeta (13) primers were used in the PCR. TCRdb's copy holds only in-frame clones and misses some; the assay was immunoSEQ multiplex PCR. The sample yields under 200,000 clones, around 80% seen once. Material: PBMCs. The V call is TRBV7-9, the J call TRBJ2-4; no firm D call. The origin of this receptor is a man in his forties in good health and CMV-seronegative. Written as DNA, the CDR3 is TGTGCCAGCAGCTTAGCGGAAAGAGGCCTTAGGTACTTC. Its protein product is CASSLAERGLRYF.